Following are 14 T cell receptor beta chains from one sample sequenced in a study of blood T cell repertoires in COVID-19. The method was immunoSEQ multiplex PCR; TCRdb's version includes in-frame clones alone and lacks a portion of them. The top ten clones hold 4% to 6% of a sample with roughly 220,000 clones, around four fifths of them seen once. Sequencing was done on a sample of peripheral blood. Every receptor here comes from a woman in her sixties or seventies who had recovered from COVID-19.

The chain carries TRBV6-1 and TRBJ1-6, with a possible D match to TRBD1 (6 bases). Germline V gives CDR1 MNHNS, CDR2 SASEGT. The length of the CDR3 is 20 residues. The V end lost 2 bases, the J end lost 0 bases, and 20 bases lay between the germline ends. In DNA, the CDR3 is TGTGCCAGCAGTGAAAGGCACCCGGGAGGGGGATACTCCTATAATTCACCCCTCCACTTT. This translates into CASSERHPGGGYSYNSPLHF.

The chain recombines TRBV2 with TRBJ1-3; possibly TRBD1 for D (6 bases). V was clipped by 5 bases and J by 2 bases, with 13 bases between them. The CDR3 length is 15 residues. In germline, CDR1 is SNHLY, CDR2 FYNNEI. The CDR3: CASSPRRDTGNTIYF. CDR3 nucleotide sequence: TGTGCCAGCAGTCCACGAAGGGACACTGGAAACACCATATATTTT.

The chain uses TRBV2 and TRBJ2-7; 8 nucleotides match TRBD2. J lost 2 bases, V lost 6 bases, and 0 bases had no gene match. The CDR3 has 12 residues. Per germline, CDR1 SNHLY and CDR2 FYNNEI. The CDR3 nucleotides read TGTGCCAGCAGCGGGGGGGCCTACGAGCAGTACTTC. Translated, it gives CASSGGAYEQYF.

The V call is TRBV7-2, the J call TRBJ2-3; 8 bases are shared with TRBD2. The CDR3 totals 17 residues. V trimming: 3 bases; J trimming: 5 bases; junction bases outside the gene matches: 13. Germline loops: CDR1 SGHTA, CDR2 FQGNSA. CDR3 DNA: TGTGCCAGCAGCTTGGGGCAGAGCGGGGGACCTGGAGATACGCAGTATTTT. Translation: CASSLGQSGGPGDTQYF.

V gene TRBV10-3 combines with J gene TRBJ2-7; 9 bases fit TRBD2. The ends lost 6 bases at V and 2 bases at J; junction bases unmatched: 8. The germline gives CDR1 ENHRY, CDR2 SYGVKD. The CDR3 contains 15 residues. The CDR3 here is CAIRSTSGRTYEQYF. CDR3 coding DNA: TGTGCCATCAGGTCCACTAGCGGGCGGACCTACGAGCAGTACTTC.

The V call is TRBV5-1, the J call TRBJ1-1, with a possible D match to TRBD1 (5 bases). There are 14 residues in the CDR3. Trimming cost V 4 bases and J 5 bases, with 15 bases left between them. CDR1 and CDR2 (germline): SGHRS, YFSETQ. The CDR3 protein is CASSIQGVGTEAFF. The CDR3 DNA reads TGCGCCAGCAGCATTCAGGGTGTGGGGACTGAAGCTTTCTTT. The variable domain in full, completed from reference TRBV5-1 and TRBJ1-1, reads KAGVTQTPRYLIKTRGQQVTLSCSPISGHRSVSWYQQTPGQGLQFLFEYFSETQRNKGNFPGRFSGRQFSNSRSEMNVSTLELGDSALYLCASSIQGVGTEAFFGQGTRLTVV.

V usage is TRBV6-5 and J usage is TRBJ1-1; TRBD1 aligns across 8 bases. The length of the CDR3 is 15 residues. CDR1 is MNHEY and CDR2 is SVGAGI in the germline V gene. The J segment lost 6 bases and the V segment lost 6 bases, leaving 12 bases of the junction unmatched. The CDR3 nucleotides read TGTGCCAGCAGCCAGGGGACAGGTGCCCCCCCTGAAGCTTTCTTT. Its translation: CASSQGTGAPPEAFF.

This clone was counted many times. The gene calls are TRBV5-4 and TRBJ2-2; 12 nucleotides align to TRBD2. Germline trimming cut 3 bases from V and 7 bases from J; bases unmatched to any gene: 7. The CDR3 consists of 16 residues. Per germline, CDR1 SGHNT and CDR2 YYREEE (reference sequence). CDR3 protein: CASSSRTSGAGGELFF. CDR3 nucleotide sequence: TGTGCCAGCAGCTCTAGGACTAGCGGGGCCGGCGGGGAGCTGTTTTTT.

This rearrangement joins TRBV12-3 or TRBV12-4 to TRBJ1-1; a weak D match, TRBD1 (5 bases). This CDR3 contains 13 residues. Trimming pared 7 bases from V and 5 bases from J, leaving 14 bases between. Written as DNA, the CDR3 is TGTGCCAGCACCCTCCTGGGGGGAACTGAAGCTTTCTTT. Amino acids: CASTLLGGTEAFF.

The V gene is TRBV3-1 (or the pseudogene TRBV3-2), the J gene TRBJ1-2; a possible D gene is TRBD1 (6 bases). CDR3 length equals 13 residues. CDR1 is LGHDT and CDR2 is YNNKEL in the germline V gene (reference sequence). Deletions cut 2 bases from V and 7 bases from J, with 11 bases between. CDR3 loop: CASSQSGAGGYTF. CDR3 DNA sequence: TGTGCCAGCAGCCAATCAGGGGCCGGTGGCTACACCTTC.

The CDR3 loop reads CASSNFRDRAYNEQFF. CDR3 bases: TGTGCCAGCAGCAATTTTCGGGACAGGGCCTACAATGAGCAGTTCTTC. This chain uses TRBV4-2 with TRBJ2-1, with TRBD1 matching 9 bases. The CDR3 is 16 amino acids. The germline gives CDR1 LGHNA, CDR2 YNFKEQ. The V segment lost 5 bases and the J segment 2 bases; nucleotides outside the gene matches: 7.

CDR3 nucleotide sequence: TGCGCCAGCAGCCGCAAACAGGGGGGGCCCTACGAGCAGTACTTC. It codes for CASSRKQGGPYEQYF. This chain connects TRBV4-3 to TRBJ2-7, with a possible D match to TRBD1 (8 bases). Germline CDR1 reads LGHNA; CDR2 reads YSLEER. The CDR3 contains 15 residues. V lost 4 bases and J 2 bases, leaving 15 bases between the germline ends.

This sequence joins TRBV27 and TRBJ2-6; 7 bases agree with TRBD1. V gave up 8 bases and J gave up 0 bases; unmatched junction bases: 7. This CDR3 has 16 residues. Looked up from germline, CDR1 is MNHEY and CDR2 is SMNVEV (reference sequence). The CDR3 DNA reads as TGTGCCAGCGCACGGACAGGCCTCTCTGGGGCCAACGTCCTGACTTTC. Residues: CASARTGLSGANVLTF.

The J gene is TRBJ1-1, the V gene TRBV11-1; 8 nucleotides agree with TRBD1. Germline trimming cut 5 bases from V and 8 bases from J; bases unmatched to any gene: 4. This CDR3 region has 12 residues. Germline CDR1 and CDR2: SGHAT and FQDESV (reference sequence). This chain's CDR3 is CASSTRTGEAFF. CDR3 nucleotide sequence: TGTGCCAGCAGCACCCGGACAGGGGAAGCTTTCTTT.